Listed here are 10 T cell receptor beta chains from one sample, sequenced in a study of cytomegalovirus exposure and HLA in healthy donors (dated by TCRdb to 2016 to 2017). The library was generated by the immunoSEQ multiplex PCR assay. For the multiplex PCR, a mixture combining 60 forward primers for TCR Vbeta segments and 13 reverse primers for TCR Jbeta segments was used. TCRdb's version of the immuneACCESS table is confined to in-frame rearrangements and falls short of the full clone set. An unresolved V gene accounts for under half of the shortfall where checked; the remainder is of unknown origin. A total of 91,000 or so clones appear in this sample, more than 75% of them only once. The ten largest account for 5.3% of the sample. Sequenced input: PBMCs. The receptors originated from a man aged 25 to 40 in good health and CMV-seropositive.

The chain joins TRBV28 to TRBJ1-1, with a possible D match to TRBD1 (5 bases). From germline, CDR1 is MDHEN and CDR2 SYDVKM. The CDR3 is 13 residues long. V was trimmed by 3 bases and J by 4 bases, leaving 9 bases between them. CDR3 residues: CASSFQGITEAFF. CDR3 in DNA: TGTGCCAGCAGTTTTCAGGGTATCACTGAAGCTTTCTTT.

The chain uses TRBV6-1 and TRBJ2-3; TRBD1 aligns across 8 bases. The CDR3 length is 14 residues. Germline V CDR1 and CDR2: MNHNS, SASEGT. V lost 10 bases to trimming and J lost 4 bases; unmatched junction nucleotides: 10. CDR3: CATSTGQGPDTQYF. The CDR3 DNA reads TGTGCCACCTCAACCGGACAGGGTCCAGATACGCAGTATTTT.

CDR3 amino acids: CASSSGGGEWYGYTF. The CDR3 nucleotides read TGTGCCAGCAGCTCTGGCGGAGGGGAATGGTATGGCTACACCTTC. The rearrangement uses TRBV5-4 and TRBJ1-2, with D tentatively TRBD1 (5 bases). The CDR3 is 15 residues long. CDR1 is SGHNT and CDR2 is YYREEE in the germline V gene (reference sequence). The germline V and J ends were trimmed by 3 bases and 5 bases, with 17 bases remaining between them.

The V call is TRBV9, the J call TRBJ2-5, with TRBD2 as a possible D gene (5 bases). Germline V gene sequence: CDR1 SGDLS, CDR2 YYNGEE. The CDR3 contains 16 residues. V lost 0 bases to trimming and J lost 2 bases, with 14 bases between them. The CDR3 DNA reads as TGTGCCAGCAGCGTAGGGGTCCGGGGTAATCAAGAGACCCAGTACTTC. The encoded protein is CASSVGVRGNQETQYF.

The CDR3 DNA is TGTGCCAGCAGCTTAGGGCAGGGGGCCGATGAGCAGTTCTTC. Encoded protein: CASSLGQGADEQFF. This chain links TRBV13 with TRBJ2-1; 8 bases agree with TRBD1. The length of the CDR3 is 14 residues. The V gene's germline CDR1 is PRHDT and CDR2 FYEKMQ (reference sequence). V trimming: 0 bases; J trimming: 8 bases; junction bases outside the gene matches: 3.

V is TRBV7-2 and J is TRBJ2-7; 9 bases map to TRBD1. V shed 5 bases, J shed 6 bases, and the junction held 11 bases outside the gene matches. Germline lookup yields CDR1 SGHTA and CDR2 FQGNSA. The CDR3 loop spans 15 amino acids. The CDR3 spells CASSPVGQGDREQYF. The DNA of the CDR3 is TGTGCCAGCAGCCCTGTGGGACAGGGTGATCGCGAGCAGTACTTC.

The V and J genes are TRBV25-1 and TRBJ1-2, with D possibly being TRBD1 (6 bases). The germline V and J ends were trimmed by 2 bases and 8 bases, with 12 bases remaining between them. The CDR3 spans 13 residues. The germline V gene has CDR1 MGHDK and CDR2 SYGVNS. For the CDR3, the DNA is TGTGCCAGCAGTGAACAGGGGACGGGCGGCTACACCTTC. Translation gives CASSEQGTGGYTF.

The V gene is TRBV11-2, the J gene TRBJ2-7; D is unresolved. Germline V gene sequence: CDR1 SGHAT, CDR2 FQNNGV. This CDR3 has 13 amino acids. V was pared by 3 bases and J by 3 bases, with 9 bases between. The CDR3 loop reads CASSFTNSYEQYF. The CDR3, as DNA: TGTGCCAGCAGCTTCACGAATAGCTACGAGCAGTACTTC.

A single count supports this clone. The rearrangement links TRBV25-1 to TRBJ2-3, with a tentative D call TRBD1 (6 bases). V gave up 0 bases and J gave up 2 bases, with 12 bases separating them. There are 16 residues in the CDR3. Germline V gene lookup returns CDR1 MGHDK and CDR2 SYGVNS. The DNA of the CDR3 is TGTGCCAGCAGTGAATATTTGGGGACAATCACAGATACGCAGTATTTT. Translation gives CASSEYLGTITDTQYF.

CDR3 residues: CASSFGGGREAFF. Here the CDR3 DNA reads TGTGCCAGCAGCTTTGGCGGGGGGCGAGAAGCTTTCTTT. This chain connects TRBV6-1 to TRBJ1-1; perhaps TRBD1 as D (6 bases). Trimming shortened V by 6 bases and J by 8 bases, and 16 bases separated the two germline ends. The CDR3 totals 13 residues. Germline CDR1 is MNHNS and CDR2 is SASEGT.